This TCR beta chain derives from a study of control samples from healthy donors and cancer patients. This table comes from immunoSEQ multiplex PCR, and its TCRdb copy is limited to in-frame clones, with some not included. The top ten hold 8% to 9% of the sample, which has approximately 120,000 clones, about nine tenths seen once. The CDR3 consists of 16 residues. Trimming stripped 7 bases from V and 0 bases from J, with 17 bases between. From germline, CDR1 is WSHSY and CDR2 SAAADI. This receptor was obtained from a man between 40 and 49 years old in good health. The rearrangement uses TRBV10-2 and TRBJ2-3; maybe TRBD2 (5 bases). Sequenced input: blood. CDR3 DNA: TGCGCCAGCACCTCCCGCGGGCCCGACAGCACAGATACGCAGTATTTT. Amino acid sequence: CASTSRGPDSTDTQYF.